This T cell receptor beta chain was profiled in a study of shared clonotypes between healthy human individuals. General study results and limits: Memory subsets generally showed smaller estimated richness than naive subsets did. A few donors showed sharing of around 5% of naive CD4 clonotypes. Non-shared clonotypes had lower generation probabilities than clonotypes shared by all four sorted-subset donors.

To note about this clone: The antigen remains undetermined.

The protocol was immunoSEQ multiplex PCR, while the TCRdb copy is restricted to in-frame clones and leaves out a portion. Among over a million clones, about 98% were seen once, and the ten largest hold around 0.45%. V lost 4 bases, J lost 6 bases, and 5 bases stayed unmatched. This CDR3 comprises 13 residues. CDR1 and CDR2 from the germline V gene are SGHRS and YFSETQ. This sequence was found in a man aged 25 to 40 in good health. The chain uses TRBV5-1 and TRBJ1-2; 8 bases are shared with TRBD1. Sequenced sample: naive CD4+ T cells sorted from blood. As to subset: CD45RA+ positively selected. Here the CDR3 DNA reads TGCGCCAGCAGCCGGGACAGGCCAGATGGCTACACCTTC. Its protein is CASSRDRPDGYTF.